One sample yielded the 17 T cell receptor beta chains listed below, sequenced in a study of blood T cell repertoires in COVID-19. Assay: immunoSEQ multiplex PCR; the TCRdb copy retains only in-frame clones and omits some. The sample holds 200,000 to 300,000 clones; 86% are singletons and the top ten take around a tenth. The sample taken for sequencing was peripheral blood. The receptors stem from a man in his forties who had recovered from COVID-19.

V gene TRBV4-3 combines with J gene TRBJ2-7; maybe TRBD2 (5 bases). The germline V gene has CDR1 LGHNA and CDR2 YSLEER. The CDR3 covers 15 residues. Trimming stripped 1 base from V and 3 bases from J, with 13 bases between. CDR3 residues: CASSQGLSGLYEQYF. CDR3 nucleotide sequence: TGCGCCAGCAGCCAAGGGCTAAGCGGACTCTACGAGCAGTACTTC.

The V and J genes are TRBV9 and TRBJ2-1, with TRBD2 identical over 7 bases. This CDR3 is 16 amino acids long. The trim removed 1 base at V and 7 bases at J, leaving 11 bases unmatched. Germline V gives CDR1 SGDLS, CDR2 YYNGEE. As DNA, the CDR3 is TGTGCCAGCAGCGTAACCGGGGGGATTCGGGGAAATGAGCAGTTCTTC. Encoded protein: CASSVTGGIRGNEQFF. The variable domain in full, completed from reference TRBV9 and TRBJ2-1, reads DSGVTQTPKHLITATGQRVTLRCSPRSGDLSVYWYQQSLDQGLQFLIQYYNGEERAKGNILERFSAQQFPDLHSELNLSSLELGDSALYFCASSVTGGIRGNEQFFGPGTRLTVL.

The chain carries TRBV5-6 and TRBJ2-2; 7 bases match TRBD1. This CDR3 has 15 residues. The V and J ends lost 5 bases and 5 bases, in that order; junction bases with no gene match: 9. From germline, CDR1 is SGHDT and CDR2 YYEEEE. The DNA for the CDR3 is TGTGCCAGCAGACTGGCCGGGACAGTAACCGGGGAGCTGTTTTTT. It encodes CASRLAGTVTGELFF.

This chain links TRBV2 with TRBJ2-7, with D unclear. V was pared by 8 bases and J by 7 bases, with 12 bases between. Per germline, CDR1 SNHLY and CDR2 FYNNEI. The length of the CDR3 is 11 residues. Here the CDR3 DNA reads TGTGCCAGCTTAGAGCTTGAAGAGCAGTACTTC. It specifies CASLELEEQYF.

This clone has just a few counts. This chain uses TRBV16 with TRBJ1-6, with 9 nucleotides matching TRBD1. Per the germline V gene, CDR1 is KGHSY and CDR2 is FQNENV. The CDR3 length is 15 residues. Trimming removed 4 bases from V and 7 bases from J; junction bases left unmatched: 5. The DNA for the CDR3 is TGTGCCAGCAGCCCTTCGACAGGGGGAAATTCACCCCTCCACTTT. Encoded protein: CASSPSTGGNSPLHF.

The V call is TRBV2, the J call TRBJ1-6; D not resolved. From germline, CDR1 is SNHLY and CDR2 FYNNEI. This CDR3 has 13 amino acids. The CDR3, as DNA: TGTAAAGGCTATCGACCTAACAACGGGGCCCTCCACTTT. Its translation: CKGYRPNNGALHF.

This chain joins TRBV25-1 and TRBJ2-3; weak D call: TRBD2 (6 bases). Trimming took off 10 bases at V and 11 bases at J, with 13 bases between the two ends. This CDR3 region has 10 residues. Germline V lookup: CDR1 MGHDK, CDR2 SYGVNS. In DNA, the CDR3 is TGTGCCACGGGACTGGGTGGGCAGTATTTT. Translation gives CATGLGGQYF.

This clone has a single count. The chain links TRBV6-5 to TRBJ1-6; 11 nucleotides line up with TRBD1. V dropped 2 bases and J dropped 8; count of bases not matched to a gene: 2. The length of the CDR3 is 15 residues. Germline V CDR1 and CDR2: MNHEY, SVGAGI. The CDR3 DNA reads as TGTGCCAGCAGTTACAAGGGACAGGGGGATTCACCCCTCCACTTT. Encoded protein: CASSYKGQGDSPLHF.

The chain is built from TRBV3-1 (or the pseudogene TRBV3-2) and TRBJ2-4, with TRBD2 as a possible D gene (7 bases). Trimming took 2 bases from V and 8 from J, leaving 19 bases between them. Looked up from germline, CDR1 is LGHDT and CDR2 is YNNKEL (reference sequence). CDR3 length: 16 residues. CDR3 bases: TGTGCCAGCAGCCAAACCCTTCGTTCGGGGGGCGACATTCAGTACTTC. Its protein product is CASSQTLRSGGDIQYF.

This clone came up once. The CDR3 DNA is TGCGCCAGCAGCCAAGATTTGGGCGGGGTGAGCTCCTACAATGAGCAGTTCTTC. Translating gives CASSQDLGGVSSYNEQFF. This chain uses TRBV4-3 with TRBJ2-1; the D gene is possibly TRBD2 (6 bases). The V end lost 0 bases, the J end lost 0 bases, and 15 bases lay between the germline ends. The germline gives CDR1 LGHNA, CDR2 YSLEER. This CDR3 spans 18 amino acids.

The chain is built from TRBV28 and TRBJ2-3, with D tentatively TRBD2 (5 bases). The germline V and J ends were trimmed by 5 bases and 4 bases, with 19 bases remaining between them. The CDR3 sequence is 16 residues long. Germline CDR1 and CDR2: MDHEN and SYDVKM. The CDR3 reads CASSLYRQSGADTQYF. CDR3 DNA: TGTGCCAGCAGTCTATACCGGCAGTCCGGGGCAGATACGCAGTATTTT.

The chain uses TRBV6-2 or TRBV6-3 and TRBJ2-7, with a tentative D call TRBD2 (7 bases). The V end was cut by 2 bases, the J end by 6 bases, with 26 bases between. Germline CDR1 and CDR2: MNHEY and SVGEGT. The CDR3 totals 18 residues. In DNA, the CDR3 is TGTGCCAGCAGTTACCACCTCCGGGGGGCAGGGTATAGGATCGAGCAGTACTTC. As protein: CASSYHLRGAGYRIEQYF.

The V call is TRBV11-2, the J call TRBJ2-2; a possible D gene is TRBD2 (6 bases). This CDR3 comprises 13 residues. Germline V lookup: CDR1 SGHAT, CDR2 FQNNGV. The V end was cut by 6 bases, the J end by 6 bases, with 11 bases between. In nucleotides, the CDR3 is TGTGCCAGCAGGAACAGGAGGGCCGGGGAGCTGTTTTTT. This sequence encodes CASRNRRAGELFF.

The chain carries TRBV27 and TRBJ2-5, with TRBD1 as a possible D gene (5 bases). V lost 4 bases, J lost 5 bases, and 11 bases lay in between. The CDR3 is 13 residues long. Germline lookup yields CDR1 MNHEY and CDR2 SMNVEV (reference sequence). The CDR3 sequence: CASSWAGRETQYF. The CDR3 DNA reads TGTGCCAGCAGTTGGGCAGGGCGGGAGACCCAGTACTTC.

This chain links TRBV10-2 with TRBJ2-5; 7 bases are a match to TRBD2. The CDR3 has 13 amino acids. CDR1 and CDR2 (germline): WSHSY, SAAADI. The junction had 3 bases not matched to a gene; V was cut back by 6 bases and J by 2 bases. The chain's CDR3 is CASSSGLQETQYF. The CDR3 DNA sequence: TGCGCCAGCAGCTCGGGACTACAAGAGACCCAGTACTTC.

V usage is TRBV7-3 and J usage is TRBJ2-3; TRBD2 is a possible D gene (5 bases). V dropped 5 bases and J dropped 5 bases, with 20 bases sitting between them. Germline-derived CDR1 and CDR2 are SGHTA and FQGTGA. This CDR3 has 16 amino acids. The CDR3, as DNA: TGTGCCAGCAGCCCTTTAGGGAGCTCCCGAGGAGATACGCAGTATTTT. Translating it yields CASSPLGSSRGDTQYF.

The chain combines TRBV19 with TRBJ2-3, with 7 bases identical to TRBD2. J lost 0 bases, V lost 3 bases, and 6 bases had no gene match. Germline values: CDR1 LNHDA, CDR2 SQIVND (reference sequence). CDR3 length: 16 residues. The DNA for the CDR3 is TGTGCCAGTAGTATGCGGCTAGCGGCTAGCACAGATACGCAGTATTTT. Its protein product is CASSMRLAASTDTQYF. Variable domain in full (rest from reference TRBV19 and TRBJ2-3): DGGITQSPKYLFRKEGQNVTLSCEQNLNHDAMYWYRQDPGQGLRLIYYSQIVNDFQKGDIAEGYSVSREKKESFPLTVTSAQKNPTAFYLCASSMRLAASTDTQYFGPGTRLTVL.